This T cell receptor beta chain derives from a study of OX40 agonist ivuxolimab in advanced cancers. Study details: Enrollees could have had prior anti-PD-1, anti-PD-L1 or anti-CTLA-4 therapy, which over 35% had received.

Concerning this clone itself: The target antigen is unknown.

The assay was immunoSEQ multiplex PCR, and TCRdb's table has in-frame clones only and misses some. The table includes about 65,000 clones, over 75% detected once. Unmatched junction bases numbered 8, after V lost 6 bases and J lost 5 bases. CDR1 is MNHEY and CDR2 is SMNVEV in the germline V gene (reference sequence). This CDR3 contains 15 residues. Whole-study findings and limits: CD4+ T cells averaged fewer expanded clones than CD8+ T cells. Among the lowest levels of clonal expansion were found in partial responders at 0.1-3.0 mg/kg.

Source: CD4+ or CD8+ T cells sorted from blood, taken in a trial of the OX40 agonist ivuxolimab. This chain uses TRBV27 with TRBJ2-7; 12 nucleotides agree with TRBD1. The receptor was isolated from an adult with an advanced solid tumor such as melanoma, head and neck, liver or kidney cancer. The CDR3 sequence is CASRNAGTGGDEQYF. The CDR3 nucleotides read TGTGCCAGCAGGAACGCCGGGACAGGGGGCGACGAGCAGTACTTC.